The entry below gives a single T cell receptor beta chain sequence along with its context. Its antigen remains unidentified. The data derive from a study of cytomegalovirus exposure and HLA in healthy donors. The donors were healthy bone marrow donors. Both 60 Vbeta primers and 13 Jbeta primers went into the PCR. The data were produced by immunoSEQ multiplex PCR, yet TCRdb's version contains in-frame clones alone and is incomplete. The sample has approximately 130,000 clones, roughly 84% seen once; the top ten hold roughly 1.7%. Study conclusions and caveats: Indistinguishable V segments such as TRBV6-2 and TRBV6-3 were excluded. Across donors, sequencing depth was assumed by presence/absence analyses to be roughly uniform.

The CDR3 is 16 amino acids. Germline V gene sequence: CDR1 LGHNA, CDR2 YNFKEQ. Trimming removed 0 bases from V and 6 bases from J, with 14 bases in between. The source is a boy under 18 in good health and CMV-seronegative. The specimen sequenced was PBMCs. This chain uses TRBV4-2 with TRBJ2-2; maybe TRBD2 (5 bases). As DNA, the CDR3 is TGTGCCAGCAGCCAAGAGACCACCCGGGATGCCGGGGAGCTGTTTTTT. As protein: CASSQETTRDAGELFF.